This T cell receptor beta chain was documented in a study of blood T cell repertoires in COVID-19. Study details: Samples representing acute and convalescent COVID-19 were sourced from the United States, Italy and Spain. Sample material is recorded as cDNA or gDNA derived from T cells, B-cell-depleted T cells, or PBMCs.

This clone has a single count. In the original analysis: Estimated nucleated cell counts came from reference gene primer amplification. Profiled with immunoSEQ multiplex PCR; TCRdb holds only in-frame clones, not every one. V, J and clone size are those of that table, while D and trimming were read from the DNA. The sample holds about 120,000 clones, around four fifths seen once. Germline-derived CDR1 and CDR2 are ENHRY and SYGVKD. V dropped 3 bases and J dropped 3; count of bases not matched to a gene: 2. This CDR3 has 15 amino acids. The receptor's source is a man aged 30 to 45 with acute or convalescent COVID-19. The J gene is TRBJ2-1, the V gene TRBV10-3, with 10 bases identical to TRBD2. Source material: peripheral blood. CDR3 DNA: TGTGCCATCAGTGATAGCGGGGGGCGCTACAATGAGCAGTTCTTC. As protein: CAISDSGGRYNEQFF.